These 25 T cell receptor beta chains came from one sample sequenced in a study of T cell responses to AZD1222 COVID-19 vaccine. Here immunoSEQ multiplex PCR was the method, and the copy in TCRdb shows in-frame clones only, minus some. The table has about 150,000 clones, 90% seen once. The sequences come from peripheral blood, collected 28 days after the second AZD1222 dose. The receptors were gathered from an adult who received the AZD1222 COVID-19 vaccine.

The chain uses TRBV2 and TRBJ1-5, with a tentative D call TRBD1 (6 bases). The V end lost 7 bases, the J end lost 4 bases, and 14 bases lay between the germline ends. Germline V gene sequence: CDR1 SNHLY, CDR2 FYNNEI. This CDR3 is built from 14 residues. This chain's CDR3 is CASTPTGSNQPQHF. The CDR3 DNA reads TGTGCCAGCACCCCGACAGGTTCGAATCAGCCCCAGCATTTT.

This clone was picked up a small number of times. The J gene is TRBJ2-5, the V gene TRBV13; the match to TRBD2 covers 14 bases. This CDR3 contains 18 residues. Germline CDR1 reads PRHDT; CDR2 reads FYEKMQ (reference sequence). V was pared by 4 bases and J by 5 bases, with 12 bases of the junction left unmatched. The CDR3 nucleotides are TGTGCCAGCAGCTCCCGGGGGGGACTAGCGGGAGTCGGGGAGACCCAGTACTTC. Its protein product is CASSSRGGLAGVGETQYF.

This chain connects TRBV6-5 to TRBJ1-2; D uncertain. This CDR3 has 13 amino acids. The germline gives CDR1 MNHEY, CDR2 SVGAGI. The germline V and J ends were trimmed by 4 bases and 3 bases, with 9 bases remaining between them. The CDR3 nucleotides are TGTGCCAGCAGTTCTAGCTGGGACTATGGCTACACCTTC. Its protein is CASSSSWDYGYTF.

This chain connects TRBV3-1 (or the pseudogene TRBV3-2) to TRBJ2-4; the D gene is possibly TRBD1 (6 bases). Trimming shortened V by 4 bases and J by 7 bases, and 17 bases separated the two germline ends. Germline lookup yields CDR1 LGHDT and CDR2 YNNKEL (reference sequence). This CDR3 is built from 15 residues. The CDR3 bases are TGTGCCAGCAGCCTTCGACAGGCTTTGTATAACATTCAGTACTTC. Amino acids: CASSLRQALYNIQYF.

This chain connects TRBV19 to TRBJ1-5, with a weak D call TRBD1 (5 bases). Germline CDR1 is LNHDA and CDR2 is SQIVND (reference sequence). This CDR3 has 14 residues. The V and J ends lost 5 bases and 5 bases respectively, with 13 bases between them. The CDR3 nucleotides read TGTGCCAGTAGTCGACAGAGTAACGATCAGCCCCAGCATTTT. Translated: CASSRQSNDQPQHF.

This sequence joins TRBV6-4 and TRBJ2-4; 9 nucleotides agree with TRBD2. The CDR3 consists of 15 residues. Losses at the gene ends were 8 bases for V and 1 base for J; bases not matched to a gene: 6. CDR1 is MRHNA, CDR2 SNTAGT, per germline. CDR3 in amino acids: CASGMSGRAKNIQYF. The CDR3 bases are TGTGCCAGCGGGATGAGCGGGAGGGCCAAAAACATTCAGTACTTC.

This rearrangement joins TRBV6-2 or TRBV6-3 to TRBJ2-7, with 11 positions matching TRBD2. Germline V CDR1 and CDR2: MNHEY, SVGEGT. The ends lost 5 bases at V and 3 bases at J; junction bases unmatched: 3. This CDR3 comprises 14 residues. CDR3 region: CASSPGTSGYEQYF. For the CDR3, the DNA is TGTGCCAGCAGTCCCGGGACTAGCGGCTACGAGCAGTACTTC.

V is TRBV27 and J is TRBJ1-1; 7 bases are shared with TRBD1. Germline V gene sequence: CDR1 MNHEY, CDR2 SMNVEV (reference sequence). V gave up 4 bases and J gave up 1 base; unmatched junction bases: 15. This CDR3 has 18 residues. CDR3 region: CASSYSTGDPRTNTEAFF. The CDR3 DNA follows: TGTGCCAGCAGTTATAGTACAGGGGATCCTCGAACGAACACTGAAGCTTTCTTT.

The V and J genes are TRBV19 and TRBJ2-1, with 10 bases that match TRBD2. The CDR3 length is 16 residues. Germline V CDR1 and CDR2: LNHDA, SQIVND (reference sequence). V gave up 5 bases and J gave up 4 bases; unmatched junction bases: 8. The CDR3 reads CASSSGASGRYNEQFF. The DNA for the CDR3 is TGTGCCAGTAGTTCAGGAGCTAGCGGGAGATACAATGAGCAGTTCTTC.

The rearrangement links TRBV3-1 (or the pseudogene TRBV3-2) to TRBJ2-5; 8 nucleotides align to TRBD2. This CDR3 has 15 amino acids. The V gene end was trimmed by 2 bases and the J gene end by 3 bases; junction bases not matched to a gene: 5. Germline values: CDR1 LGHDT, CDR2 YNNKEL (reference sequence). The CDR3 region is CASSQRTSPEETQYF. CDR3 bases: TGTGCCAGCAGCCAACGGACTAGCCCTGAAGAGACCCAGTACTTC.

This rearrangement joins TRBV5-1 to TRBJ2-7, with D perhaps TRBD1 (6 bases). V was cut by 4 bases and J by 4 bases, with 21 bases left in between. The CDR3 runs 16 residues. Germline V lookup: CDR1 SGHRS, CDR2 YFSETQ. CDR3 loop: CASSAGAATGTYEQYF. The CDR3, as DNA: TGCGCCAGCAGCGCCGGTGCGGCGACAGGAACGTACGAGCAGTACTTC.

J is TRBJ1-1 and V is TRBV7-9, with 10 bases aligning to TRBD1. CDR1 is SEHNR, CDR2 FQNEAQ, per germline (reference sequence). This CDR3 is built from 16 residues. Trimming at V came to 5 bases and at J to 6 bases, leaving 12 bases not matched to a gene. CDR3 amino acids: CASSRRARTGGAEAFF. The CDR3 DNA reads as TGTGCCAGCAGCCGCAGAGCACGGACAGGGGGGGCTGAAGCTTTCTTT.

The CDR3, as DNA: TGTGCCAGCAGTCGGCAGGGGGCAGGGAACACTGAAGCTTTCTTT. Protein sequence: CASSRQGAGNTEAFF. The gene calls are TRBV6-5 and TRBJ1-1, with 8 bases matching TRBD1. Germline V lookup: CDR1 MNHEY, CDR2 SVGAGI. V lost 5 bases, J lost 1 base, and 6 bases stayed unmatched. The CDR3 is 15 residues long.

The chain couples TRBV19 to TRBJ2-2; 10 bases fit TRBD1. V shed 1 base, J shed 6 bases, and the junction held 8 bases outside the gene matches. Germline lookup yields CDR1 LNHDA and CDR2 SQIVND (reference sequence). This CDR3 spans 17 amino acids. CDR3 bases: TGTGCCAGTAGTATAGTGTTTACGGGACAGGGGTCCGGGGAGCTGTTTTTT. Residues: CASSIVFTGQGSGELFF.

The chain recombines TRBV7-2 with TRBJ2-5; 7 bases are shared with TRBD1. Trimming at V came to 5 bases and at J to 5 bases, leaving 2 bases not matched to a gene. The CDR3 runs 12 residues. Germline CDR1 reads SGHTA; CDR2 reads FQGNSA. Here the CDR3 reads CASSEQGETQYF. The CDR3 coding sequence is TGTGCCAGCAGCGAACAGGGGGAGACCCAGTACTTC.

Concerning this clone itself: The junction and the germline gene differ at one end; a read error may be behind it. V gene TRBV7-2 combines with J gene TRBJ2-6, with unresolved D. This CDR3 is 13 amino acids long. Germline CDR1 and CDR2: SGHTA and FQGNSA. This CDR3 is CASSFGGVNVLTF. For the CDR3, the DNA is TGTGCCAGCAGCTTTGGTGGGGTCAACGTCCTGACTTTC.

The chain employs TRBV18 and TRBJ2-5; no clear D. In germline, CDR1 is KGHSH, CDR2 LQKENI. The CDR3 loop spans 14 amino acids. Trimming took off 3 bases at V and 1 base at J, with 9 bases between the two ends. CDR3 region: CASSPRKVQETQYF. In DNA form, the CDR3 reads TGTGCCAGCTCACCGAGGAAGGTCCAAGAGACCCAGTACTTC.

The chain carries TRBV10-3 and TRBJ2-6; tentatively, D is TRBD1 (6 bases). V lost 4 bases, J lost 0 bases, and 10 bases lay in between. This CDR3 spans 16 amino acids. Germline V gives CDR1 ENHRY, CDR2 SYGVKD. CDR3 in amino acids: CAISGQDHSGANVLTF. The CDR3 coding sequence is TGTGCCATCAGTGGACAGGACCACTCTGGGGCCAACGTCCTGACTTTC.

V and J are TRBV28 and TRBJ2-6, with D tentatively TRBD1 or TRBD2 (5 bases each). CDR1 is MDHEN and CDR2 is SYDVKM in the germline V gene. The CDR3 runs 17 residues. V shed 6 bases and J shed 4 bases, with 19 bases lying between them. CDR3 in DNA: TGTGCCAGCAGCATCTTCGGGGCGGGCACGGGGGCCAACGTCCTGACTTTC. It specifies CASSIFGAGTGANVLTF.

V usage is TRBV27 and J usage is TRBJ1-5, with 10 bases matching TRBD1. CDR1 is MNHEY and CDR2 is SMNVEV in the germline V gene (reference sequence). CDR3 size: 17 residues. V dropped 4 bases and J dropped 6; count of bases not matched to a gene: 12. CDR3 amino acids: CASSSTGGAGSGQPQHF. The CDR3 DNA reads TGTGCCAGCAGTTCGACAGGGGGCGCAGGGTCTGGTCAGCCCCAGCATTTT.

The chain uses TRBV30 and TRBJ2-1; 7 bases agree with TRBD2. The CDR3 runs to 11 residues. V shed 2 bases and J 8 bases; nucleotides not matched to a gene: 0. The germline gives CDR1 GTSNPN, CDR2 SVGIG (reference sequence). The CDR3, as DNA: TGTGCCTGGAGTCGGGGGGATGAGCAGTTCTTC. Amino acids: CAWSRGDEQFF. The full variable domain, rest sourced from reference TRBV30 and TRBJ2-1, is SQTIHQWPATLVQPVGSPLSLECTVEGTSNPNLYWYRQAAGRGLQLLFYSVGIGQISSEVPQNLSASRPQDRQFILSSKKLLLSDSGFYLCAWSRGDEQFFGPGTRLTVL.

This clone was observed once. CDR3 in amino acids: CASSRGGGNQPQHF. In DNA form, the CDR3 reads TGTGCCAGCAGCCGGGGGGGAGGCAATCAGCCCCAGCATTTT. The chain couples TRBV5-4 to TRBJ1-5; the D gene is possibly TRBD1 (5 bases). Germline V gene sequence: CDR1 SGHNT, CDR2 YYREEE (reference sequence). Between the trimmed V and J ends, which lost 4 bases and 2 bases, there was a span of 10 bases. The CDR3 covers 14 residues.

This rearrangement joins TRBV6-1 to TRBJ1-3; no clear D. The CDR3 totals 13 residues. The germline V gene has CDR1 MNHNS and CDR2 SASEGT. V was trimmed by 3 bases and J by 2 bases, leaving 5 bases between them. CDR3 protein: CASSETTGNTIYF. CDR3 bases: TGTGCCAGCAGTGAGACAACTGGAAACACCATATATTTT.

The V gene is TRBV19, the J gene TRBJ1-6, with 10 bases that match TRBD1. Germline V lookup: CDR1 LNHDA, CDR2 SQIVND (reference sequence). The CDR3 runs to 15 residues. Trimming took 9 bases from V and 10 from J; bases not matched to a gene: 12. CDR3 nucleotides: TGTGCCAGCCGGCAAGACAGGGGGCGTCGGTCACCCCTCCACTTT. Translating gives CASRQDRGRRSPLHF.

The chain combines TRBV28 with TRBJ1-6; 8 bases map to TRBD1. This CDR3 is built from 16 residues. Trimming took 6 bases from V and 6 from J; bases not matched to a gene: 10. The germline V gene encodes CDR1 MDHEN and CDR2 SYDVKM. CDR3: CASRPGGAIGNSPLHF. DNA for the CDR3: TGTGCCAGCAGGCCAGGGGGCGCGATCGGTAATTCACCCCTCCACTTT.